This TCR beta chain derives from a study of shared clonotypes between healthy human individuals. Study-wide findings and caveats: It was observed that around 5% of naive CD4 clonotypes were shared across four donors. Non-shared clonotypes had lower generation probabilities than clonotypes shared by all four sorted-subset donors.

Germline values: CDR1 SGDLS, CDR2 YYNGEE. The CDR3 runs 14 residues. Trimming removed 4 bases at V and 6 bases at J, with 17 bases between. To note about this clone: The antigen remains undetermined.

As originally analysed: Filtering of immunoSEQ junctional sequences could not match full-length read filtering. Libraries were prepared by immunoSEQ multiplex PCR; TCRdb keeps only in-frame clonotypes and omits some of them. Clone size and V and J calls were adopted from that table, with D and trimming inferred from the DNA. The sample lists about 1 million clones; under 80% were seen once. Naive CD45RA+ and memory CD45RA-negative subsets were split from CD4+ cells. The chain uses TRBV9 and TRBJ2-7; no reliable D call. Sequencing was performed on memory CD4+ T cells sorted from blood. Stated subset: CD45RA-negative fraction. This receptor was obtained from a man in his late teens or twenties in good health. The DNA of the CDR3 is TGTGCCAGCAGCCCCCGACCCCCTTTCTCCGAGCAGTACTTC. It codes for CASSPRPPFSEQYF.